Listed here are 32 T cell receptor beta chains from one sample, sequenced in a study of blood T cells in healthy people across ages. Then a second PCR, running roughly 7 to 12 cycles, was carried out with a sample-barcoded 5' primer and a J-beta primer mix. A single record per CDR3 protein comes from TCRdb applying MiXCR to the 5' RACE reads. Of over 550,000 distinct CDR3 sequences in the sample, 25% to 35% are singletons; the top ten hold 15% to 18%. Sequencing was carried out using blood. The receptors were gathered from an elderly woman in good health.

CDR3 in amino acids: CSAARRAGGSDTQYF. CDR3 in DNA: TGCAGTGCCGCCCGTAGAGCGGGAGGGTCAGATACGCAGTATTTT. The rearrangement uses TRBV20-1 and TRBJ2-3, with 10 positions matching TRBD2. This CDR3 comprises 15 residues. Trimming at V came to 6 bases and at J to 4 bases, leaving 10 bases not matched to a gene. Germline V lookup: CDR1 DFQATT, CDR2 SNEGSKA (reference sequence).

This clonotype was counted only a few times. The rearrangement links TRBV11-2 to TRBJ2-1; D is tentatively TRBD1 or TRBD2 (6 bases each). From germline, CDR1 is SGHAT and CDR2 FQNNGV. The CDR3 runs 18 residues. The germline V and J ends were trimmed by 1 base and 6 bases, with 22 bases remaining between them. CDR3 DNA sequence: TGTGCCAGCAGCTTAGGTAAACGGTCCCTCGGGGGCCTCAATGAGCAGTTCTTC. This gives the protein CASSLGKRSLGGLNEQFF.

V and J are TRBV4-1 and TRBJ2-6, with D unclear. The germline V gene encodes CDR1 MGHRA and CDR2 YSYEKL. Trimming took 2 bases from V and 0 from J, leaving 8 bases between them. The CDR3 contains 16 residues. The CDR3 reads CASSQKGSSGANVLTF. CDR3 bases: TGCGCCAGCAGCCAAAAGGGTAGCTCTGGGGCCAACGTCCTGACTTTC.

In this sample, this clonotype turned up many times. The chain couples TRBV10-3 to TRBJ2-7, with 12 bases fitting TRBD2. V lost 6 bases and J lost 5; bases outside the gene matches: 5. CDR3 size: 14 residues. Germline V gene sequence: CDR1 ENHRY, CDR2 SYGVKD. Here the CDR3 DNA reads TGTGCCATCAGCGGACTAGCGGGGCGGAACGAGCAGTACTTC. Translation: CAISGLAGRNEQYF.

Concerning this clonotype: This sequence may be a read error, since a much larger clone differs from it by one base. The genes are TRBV5-1 and TRBJ2-5; no reliable D call. Germline-derived CDR1 and CDR2 are SGHRS and YFSETQ. The CDR3 extends over 11 amino acids. V gave up 7 bases and J gave up 4 bases, with 8 bases separating them. The CDR3 DNA sequence: TGCGCCAGCGGAAATAGAGAGACCCAGTACTTC. The encoded protein is CASGNRETQYF. The full variable domain, in which reference TRBV5-1 and TRBJ2-5 provide the parts outside the CDR3, is KAGVTQTPRYLIKTRGQQVTLSCSPISGHRSVSWYQQTPGQGLQFLFEYFSETQRNKGNFPGRFSGRQFSNSRSEMNVSTLELGDSALYLCASGNRETQYFGPGTRLLVL.

V usage is TRBV9 and J usage is TRBJ2-1; possible D gene TRBD2, 5 bases. The length of the CDR3 is 18 residues. In germline, CDR1 is SGDLS, CDR2 YYNGEE. V gave up 1 base and J gave up 0 bases, with 17 bases separating them. CDR3: CASSVFSGLRSSYNEQFF. CDR3 nucleotides: TGTGCCAGCAGCGTATTCAGCGGATTAAGGAGCTCCTACAATGAGCAGTTCTTC.

The V gene is TRBV6-6, the J gene TRBJ1-5; D gene uncertain. CDR1 is MNHNY and CDR2 is SVGAGI in the germline V gene (reference sequence). Deletions cut 2 bases from V and 6 bases from J, with 8 bases between. The CDR3 totals 13 residues. The CDR3 region has the DNA TGTGCCAGCAGTTACAGCCCGGTTCAGCCCCAGCATTTT. It codes for CASSYSPVQPQHF.

Of note for this clonotype: This may arise from a read error, as a much more abundant clone is one base away. This rearrangement joins TRBV7-6 to TRBJ2-5; D remains unclear. CDR1 is SGHVS, CDR2 FNYEAQ, per germline. This CDR3 contains 15 residues. The germline V and J ends were trimmed by 5 bases and 5 bases, with 18 bases remaining between them. CDR3 DNA sequence: TGTGCCAGCAGCCCTACATGGCTGAACTGGGAGACCCAGTACTTC. Protein sequence: CASSPTWLNWETQYF.

This CDR3 is CAGSSGAGGTDTQYF. DNA of the CDR3: TGTGCCGGCTCTAGTGGTGCAGGGGGCACAGATACGCAGTATTTT. This chain joins TRBV6-1 and TRBJ2-3; D may be TRBD1 (6 bases). Deletions cut 11 bases from V and 1 base from J, with 19 bases between. The CDR3 is 15 residues long. From germline, CDR1 is MNHNS and CDR2 SASEGT.

This clonotype was observed at least ten times. This chain links TRBV3-1 with TRBJ1-6; maybe TRBD1 (5 bases). V shed 6 bases and J shed 3 bases, with 12 bases lying between them. Germline CDR1 and CDR2: LGHDT and YNNKEL (reference sequence). The CDR3 runs to 15 residues. The CDR3 sequence: CASRKGDGYNSPLHF. The DNA of the CDR3 is TGTGCCAGCAGGAAAGGGGACGGCTATAATTCACCCCTCCACTTT.

A few counts support this clonotype. The gene calls are TRBV18 and TRBJ2-3; no clear D gene. V gave up 1 base and J gave up 5 bases, with 7 bases separating them. CDR3 length: 13 residues. Germline V CDR1 and CDR2: KGHSH, LQKENI. The CDR3 coding sequence is TGTGCCAGCTCACCACTTGCACTAGATACGCAGTATTTT. This encodes CASSPLALDTQYF.

This clonotype was recorded at least ten times. V is TRBV5-6 and J is TRBJ2-3, with 7 bases aligning to TRBD1. The trim removed 1 base at V and 1 base at J, leaving 3 bases unmatched. Germline values: CDR1 SGHDT, CDR2 YYEEEE. The length of the CDR3 is 15 residues. The CDR3 reads CASSLSQGGTDTQYF. CDR3 DNA: TGTGCCAGCAGCTTGTCCCAGGGGGGCACAGATACGCAGTATTTT.

This clonotype was seen ten or more times. This chain uses TRBV20-1 with TRBJ2-3; TRBD1 matches at 7 bases. This CDR3 has 15 residues. V was pared by 5 bases and J by 5 bases, with 13 bases of the junction left unmatched. Germline V gene sequence: CDR1 DFQATT, CDR2 SNEGSKA (reference sequence). Here the CDR3 DNA reads TGCAGTGCTGGAAGAGCTCAGGGGGATGGAGATACGCAGTATTTT. Its translation is CSAGRAQGDGDTQYF.

There are many counts of this clonotype. A much larger clone is a single base away; this may be a read error. The V gene is TRBV7-2, the J gene TRBJ2-7; D is possibly TRBD2 (7 bases). Trimming took off 5 bases at V and 3 bases at J, with 17 bases between the two ends. CDR1 is SGHTA and CDR2 is FQGNSA in the germline V gene. This CDR3 is 15 amino acids long. This CDR3 reads CASSPYTGRGYEQYF. DNA of the CDR3: TGTGCCAGCAGCCCCTATACAGGGAGGGGCTACGAGCAGTACTTC.

This clonotype was found many times. The rearrangement uses TRBV4-2 and TRBJ1-2; D gene ambiguous. The germline CDR1 and CDR2 sequences are LGHNA and YNFKEQ. V lost 1 base and J 8 bases, leaving 5 bases between the germline ends. This CDR3 comprises 11 residues. For the CDR3, the DNA is TGTGCCAGCAGCCAAGCTCGCGGCTACACCTTC. This codes for CASSQARGYTF.

This clonotype was seen only a few times. Possible read error: a much larger clone is one base away. The chain is built from TRBV25-1 and TRBJ2-1, with D tentatively TRBD1 or TRBD2 (7 bases each). Germline V CDR1 and CDR2: MGHDK, SYGVNS. CDR3 length equals 14 residues. The CDR3 here is CAGSEAGGDNEQFF. The CDR3 DNA is TGTGCCGGCAGTGAAGCAGGGGGGGACAATGAGCAGTTCTTC.

The sample holds many counts of this clonotype. CDR3 bases: TGCGCCAGCAGCCAAGATGTGGAGGACTATGGCTACACCTTC. Amino acids: CASSQDVEDYGYTF. This rearrangement joins TRBV4-3 to TRBJ1-2; D is uncertain. CDR1 and CDR2 from the germline V gene are LGHNA and YSLEER. The V and J ends lost 0 bases and 3 bases respectively, with 8 bases between them. The CDR3 is made up of 14 amino acids.

This clonotype showed up many times. The gene calls are TRBV7-2 and TRBJ2-5; D gene uncertain. Trimming took off 4 bases at V and 3 bases at J, with 18 bases between the two ends. The germline gives CDR1 SGHTA, CDR2 FQGNSA. The CDR3 runs 16 residues. The CDR3 protein is CASSSPPSRRKETQYF. As DNA, the CDR3 is TGTGCCAGCAGCTCCCCCCCCAGCCGCCGAAAAGAGACCCAGTACTTC.

There are many counts of this clonotype. The rearrangement links TRBV4-2 to TRBJ2-5; TRBD2 matches at 9 bases. The ends lost 0 bases at V and 5 bases at J; junction bases unmatched: 16. CDR1 is LGHNA and CDR2 is YNFKEQ in the germline V gene. This CDR3 contains 19 residues. CDR3 sequence (DNA): TGTGCCAGCAGCCAAGATAGAGCGTCGCTAGCGGGGTCTGTGGAGACCCAGTACTTC. Translating it yields CASSQDRASLAGSVETQYF.

Notes on this clonotype: This may come from a read error, since a much larger clone is one base off. This chain links TRBV28 with TRBJ1-1, with D maybe TRBD1 (6 bases). Germline V gene data show CDR1 as MDHEN and CDR2 as SYDVKM. V dropped 0 bases and J dropped 1 base, with 9 bases sitting between them. This CDR3 is built from 15 residues. The CDR3 DNA sequence: TGTGCCAGCAGTTTATGGGACAGACGGAACACTGAAGCTTTCTTT. Its protein is CASSLWDRRNTEAFF.

This clonotype has ten or more counts. The chain links TRBV9 to TRBJ1-3; TRBD1 agrees at 8 bases. Germline trimming cut 4 bases from V and 2 bases from J; bases unmatched to any gene: 8. Germline assignment: CDR1 SGDLS and CDR2 YYNGEE. The CDR3 runs 16 residues. The CDR3 loop reads CASSLMGTGTGNTIYF. The CDR3 DNA is TGTGCCAGCAGCTTGATGGGGACAGGCACTGGAAACACCATATATTTT.

V gene TRBV5-1 combines with J gene TRBJ2-6; D is possibly TRBD1 (6 bases). CDR3 length: 18 amino acids. Trimming shortened V by 3 bases and J by 4 bases, and 20 bases separated the two germline ends. Germline CDR1 reads SGHRS; CDR2 reads YFSETQ. The CDR3 DNA sequence: TGCGCCAGCAGCTCCCTTGGGCAGGGGCATTCAGGGGCCAACGTCCTGACTTTC. Translated, it gives CASSSLGQGHSGANVLTF.

This clonotype has a handful of counts. The chain carries TRBV9 and TRBJ1-2; 8 bases match TRBD1. The length of the CDR3 is 16 residues. V was clipped by 1 base and J by 6 bases; unmatched bases: 11. Germline V gene data show CDR1 as SGDLS and CDR2 as YYNGEE. CDR3 nucleotide sequence: TGTGCCAGCAGCGTATCGGCCCTGGCAGGGGGCGATGGCTACACCTTC. It yields the protein CASSVSALAGGDGYTF.

This clonotype was observed at least ten times. The rearrangement links TRBV6-5 to TRBJ1-2, with D tentatively TRBD1 (5 bases). V lost 3 bases to trimming and J lost 8 bases, with 22 bases between them. Germline V gene data show CDR1 as MNHEY and CDR2 as SVGAGI. The CDR3 consists of 16 residues. CDR3: CASSYSGGREGSGYTF. The CDR3 bases are TGTGCCAGCAGTTATTCGGGCGGCAGGGAGGGTAGCGGCTACACCTTC.

A few counts support this clonotype. A read error may account for a junction end that differs from germline. The chain carries TRBV20-1 and TRBJ1-2; no clear D gene. CDR3 length equals 15 residues. Germline V gene sequence: CDR1 DFQATT, CDR2 SNEGSKA (reference sequence). The CDR3 DNA follows: TGCAGTGTTAGAGATCGACGGGGAATTAACTATGGCTACACCTTC. Translating gives CSVRDRRGINYGYTF.

Concerning this clonotype itself: A much larger clone differs from this one at a single base, so this may be a read error. V and J are TRBV7-2 and TRBJ2-1; possibly TRBD1 for D (5 bases). The CDR3 contains 13 residues. From germline, CDR1 is SGHTA and CDR2 FQGNSA. The DNA for the CDR3 is TGTGCCAGCAGCCAGGGTTTTAACAATGGGCAGTTCTTC. As protein: CASSQGFNNGQFF.

This clonotype was counted ten times or more. The chain couples TRBV7-2 to TRBJ2-5; D unresolved. V was pared by 2 bases and J by 4 bases, with 8 bases between. Germline V gene sequence: CDR1 SGHTA, CDR2 FQGNSA. This CDR3 region has 13 residues. In DNA, the CDR3 is TGTGCCAGCAGCTTAAGTGCCACAGAGACCCAGTACTTC. Its translation is CASSLSATETQYF. Full variable domain (missing parts from reference TRBV7-2 and TRBJ2-5): GAGVSQSPSNKVTEKGKDVELRCDPISGHTALYWYRQSLGQGLEFLIYFQGNSAPDKSGLPSDRFSAERTGGSVSTLTIQRTQQEDSAVYLCASSLSATETQYFGPGTRLLVL.

This clonotype was detected ten times or more. The chain is built from TRBV20-1 and TRBJ1-1; TRBD1 is a possible D gene (6 bases). Germline-derived CDR1 and CDR2 are DFQATT and SNEGSKA (reference sequence). The CDR3 totals 12 residues. Trimming removed 1 base at V and 11 bases at J, with 14 bases between. The CDR3 nucleotides are TGCAGTGCTAGAGGTAGACAGGCCGAGGCTTTCTTT. Residues: CSARGRQAEAFF.

This clonotype was seen at least ten times. The chain employs TRBV10-3 and TRBJ1-5, with 7 bases matching TRBD1. The trim removed 1 base at V and 1 base at J, leaving 7 bases unmatched. CDR3 length: 17 amino acids. Germline CDR1 reads ENHRY; CDR2 reads SYGVKD. The CDR3 bases are TGTGCCATCAGTGAGTACCCGCCAGGGGGAAGCAATCAGCCCCAGCATTTT. It encodes CAISEYPPGGSNQPQHF.

This clonotype was seen at least ten times. The chain combines TRBV7-2 with TRBJ2-7; no firm D call. Deletions cut 4 bases from V and 2 bases from J, with 18 bases between. Germline assignment: CDR1 SGHTA and CDR2 FQGNSA. The CDR3 is made up of 16 amino acids. The CDR3 here is CASSSKPDIPPYEQYF. The CDR3 DNA is TGTGCCAGCAGCTCCAAACCCGATATACCCCCCTACGAGCAGTACTTC.

This clonotype was counted a few times. The chain has TRBV19 and TRBJ2-5; unclear D gene. The DNA end is more similar to TRBJ2-7, so the J call may be wrong. The germline V gene encodes CDR1 LNHDA and CDR2 SQIVND (reference sequence). This CDR3 region has 14 residues. This chain's CDR3 is CASSILQGPGEQYF. CDR3 coding DNA: TGTGCCAGTAGTATACTCCAAGGTCCGGGCGAGCAGTACTTC.

At least ten counts were recorded for this clonotype. The chain recombines TRBV29-1 with TRBJ2-7; the D gene is possibly TRBD1 (6 bases). V lost 1 base, J lost 0 bases, and 13 bases lay in between. CDR3 length: 15 residues. CDR1 SQVTM and CDR2 ANQGSEA come from the germline V gene. The CDR3 DNA follows: TGCAGCGTTGAAGGGGCAGGGGCCGCCTCCTACGAGCAGTACTTC. This translates into CSVEGAGAASYEQYF.